Listed here is a single TCR beta chain. This record belongs to a study of blood T cell repertoires in COVID-19. Study in general: T cells, B-cell-depleted T cells, or PBMCs provided the cDNA or gDNA that served as material.

Repertoires were generated with immunoSEQ multiplex PCR, while TCRdb's copy carries only in-frame clones and drops some. The sample shows 200,000 to 300,000 clones, 88% of them seen only once. V was shortened by 4 bases and J by 6 bases, with 12 bases between the two germline ends. Germline CDR1 KGHSH, CDR2 LQKENI. This CDR3 contains 13 residues. What was sequenced was peripheral blood. The chain employs TRBV18 and TRBJ1-1; no reliable D call. The clonotype originates from a man aged 60 to 75 who had recovered from COVID-19. In DNA, the CDR3 is TGTGCCAGCTCACTTTCTGTCCCCCCTGAAGCTTTCTTT. It is translated as CASSLSVPPEAFF.